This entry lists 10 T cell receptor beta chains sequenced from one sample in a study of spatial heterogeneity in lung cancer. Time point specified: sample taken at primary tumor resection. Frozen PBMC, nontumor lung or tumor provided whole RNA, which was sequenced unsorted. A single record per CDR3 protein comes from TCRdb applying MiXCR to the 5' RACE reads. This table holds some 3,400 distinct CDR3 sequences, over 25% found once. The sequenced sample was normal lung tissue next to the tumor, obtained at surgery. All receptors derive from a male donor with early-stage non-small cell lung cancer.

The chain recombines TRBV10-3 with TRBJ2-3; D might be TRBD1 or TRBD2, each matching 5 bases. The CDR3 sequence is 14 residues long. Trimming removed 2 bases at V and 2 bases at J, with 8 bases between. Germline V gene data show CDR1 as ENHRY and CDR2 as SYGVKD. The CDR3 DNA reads TGTGCCATCAGTGAGCGGGGCCCCACAGATACGCAGTATTTT. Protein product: CAISERGPTDTQYF.

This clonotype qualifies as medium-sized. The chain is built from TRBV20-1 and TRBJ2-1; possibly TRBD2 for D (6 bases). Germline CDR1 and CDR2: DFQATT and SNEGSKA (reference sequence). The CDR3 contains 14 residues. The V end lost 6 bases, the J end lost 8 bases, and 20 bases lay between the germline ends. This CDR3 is CSAGGGITLDEQFF. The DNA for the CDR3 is TGCAGTGCGGGTGGCGGGATAACCCTCGATGAGCAGTTCTTC.

Here the CDR3 DNA reads TGTGCCAGCAGTGAGGACAGAGCTAACTATGGCTACACCTTC. Translated: CASSEDRANYGYTF. The chain has TRBV2 and TRBJ1-2, with a tentative D call TRBD1 (6 bases). Germline CDR1 SNHLY, CDR2 FYNNEI. V lost 3 bases, J lost 0 bases, and 8 bases lay in between. The CDR3 contains 14 residues.

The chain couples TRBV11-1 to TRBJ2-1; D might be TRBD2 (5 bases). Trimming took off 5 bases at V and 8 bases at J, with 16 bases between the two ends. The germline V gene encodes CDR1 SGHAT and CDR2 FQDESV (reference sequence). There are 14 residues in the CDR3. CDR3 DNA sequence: TGTGCCAGCAGCGCGACGGGATCCTGGCATGAGCAGTTCTTC. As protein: CASSATGSWHEQFF.

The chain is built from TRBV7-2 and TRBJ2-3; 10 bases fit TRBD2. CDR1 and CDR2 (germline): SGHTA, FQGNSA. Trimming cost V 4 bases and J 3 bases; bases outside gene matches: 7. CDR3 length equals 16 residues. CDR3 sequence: CASSSPPGLATDTQYF. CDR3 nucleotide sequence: TGTGCCAGCAGCTCCCCCCCGGGACTAGCGACAGATACGCAGTATTTT.

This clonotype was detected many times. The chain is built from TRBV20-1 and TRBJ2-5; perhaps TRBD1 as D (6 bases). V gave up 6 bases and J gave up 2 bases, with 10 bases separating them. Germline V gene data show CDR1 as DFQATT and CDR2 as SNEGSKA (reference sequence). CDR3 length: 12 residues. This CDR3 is CSALGQQETQYF. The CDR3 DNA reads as TGCAGTGCCCTCGGACAGCAAGAGACCCAGTACTTC.

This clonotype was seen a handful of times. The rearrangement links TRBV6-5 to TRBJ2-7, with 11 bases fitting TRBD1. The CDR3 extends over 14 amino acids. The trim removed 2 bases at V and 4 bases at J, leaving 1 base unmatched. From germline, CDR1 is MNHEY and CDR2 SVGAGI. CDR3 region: CASSYGDRGYEQYF. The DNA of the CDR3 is TGTGCCAGCAGTTACGGGGACAGGGGGTACGAGCAGTACTTC.

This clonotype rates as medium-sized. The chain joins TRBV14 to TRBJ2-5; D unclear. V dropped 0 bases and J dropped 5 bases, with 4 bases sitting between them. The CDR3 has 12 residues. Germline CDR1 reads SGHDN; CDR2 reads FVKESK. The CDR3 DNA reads TGTGCCAGCAGCCAAGACTGGGAGACCCAGTACTTC. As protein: CASSQDWETQYF.

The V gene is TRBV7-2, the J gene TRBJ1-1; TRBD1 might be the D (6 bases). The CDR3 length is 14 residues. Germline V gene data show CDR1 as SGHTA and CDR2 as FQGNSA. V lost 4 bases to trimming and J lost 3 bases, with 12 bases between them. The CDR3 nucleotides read TGTGCCAGCAGCTGGTCAGGGGTTGACACTGAAGCTTTCTTT. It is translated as CASSWSGVDTEAFF.

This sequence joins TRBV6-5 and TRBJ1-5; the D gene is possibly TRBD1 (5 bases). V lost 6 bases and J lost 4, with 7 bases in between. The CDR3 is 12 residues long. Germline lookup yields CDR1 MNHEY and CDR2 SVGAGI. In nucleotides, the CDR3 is TGTGCCAGCAGGGGGCCTAATCAGCCCCAGCATTTT. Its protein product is CASRGPNQPQHF.